Listed here are 26 T cell receptor beta chains from one sample, sequenced in a study of cytomegalovirus exposure and HLA in healthy donors (dated by TCRdb to 2017 to 2019). To prepare the library, the immunoSEQ multiplex PCR assay was applied. For the multiplex PCR, a mixture combining 60 forward primers for TCR Vbeta segments and 13 reverse primers for TCR Jbeta segments was used. The source is immuneACCESS, and TCRdb retained only in-frame sequences with V and J called. Part of the clones is not carried over; for the studies checked, unresolved V genes explain less than half of this, and the remainder is unexplained. This sample is represented by 150,000 to 200,000 clones; around 68% of them were singletons. Over 9.5% of the sample is taken by the ten largest. Input material: PBMCs. The source is a man between 25 and 39 years old in good health and CMV-seropositive.

This clone was seen a handful of times. The V gene is TRBV27, the J gene TRBJ1-1; D unclear. CDR1 and CDR2 (germline): MNHEY, SMNVEV (reference sequence). With 4 bases removed from V and 6 bases from J, the gap between germline ends came to 15 bases. The CDR3 spans 14 residues. The CDR3 DNA follows: TGTGCCAGCAGTTCTAGGAAGGTAATCGCTGAAGCTTTCTTT. It specifies CASSSRKVIAEAFF.

V gene TRBV27 combines with J gene TRBJ2-2; the D is unclear. Trimming shortened V by 3 bases and J by 1 base, and 6 bases separated the two germline ends. Germline V gene data show CDR1 as MNHEY and CDR2 as SMNVEV (reference sequence). The CDR3 runs to 14 residues. CDR3 sequence: CASSFAGNTGELFF. CDR3 in DNA: TGTGCCAGCAGTTTCGCAGGGAACACCGGGGAGCTGTTTTTT.

To note about this clone: A junction end diverges from the germline sequence, so it may reflect a read error. V gene TRBV6-6 combines with J gene TRBJ1-1; tentatively, D is TRBD1 (5 bases). The CDR3 loop spans 10 amino acids. Germline V gene lookup returns CDR1 MNHNY and CDR2 SVGAGI (reference sequence). The CDR3 DNA is TGTGCCAGCAGTGAAGAATCAGGGATATTT. It translates to CASSEESGIF.

V is TRBV19 and J is TRBJ2-7, with D perhaps TRBD1 (6 bases). With 8 bases removed from V and 3 bases from J, the gap between germline ends came to 17 bases. This CDR3 is built from 14 residues. The germline CDR1 and CDR2 sequences are LNHDA and SQIVND (reference sequence). CDR3 bases: TGTGCCAGTTCAGAACAGGGTCTTTACTACGAGCAGTACTTC. It codes for CASSEQGLYYEQYF.

In its sample, this clone was seen a few times. This probably arose from a read error, given a far larger clone one base away. The chain has TRBV5-1 and TRBJ2-7; TRBD2 agrees at 7 bases. V lost 2 bases and J lost 0; bases outside the gene matches: 8. The CDR3 spans 16 residues. Germline V gives CDR1 SGHRS, CDR2 YFSETQ. In DNA, the CDR3 is TGCGCCAGCAGCTTAGAGCGGGGCGGGAACTCCTACGAGCAGTACTTC. Encoded protein: CASSLERGGNSYEQYF.

This clone came up a few times. The chain recombines TRBV6-5 with TRBJ2-6; 8 positions match TRBD2. The CDR3 totals 16 residues. Germline CDR1 and CDR2: MNHEY and SVGAGI. Losses at the gene ends were 4 bases for V and 2 bases for J; bases not matched to a gene: 4. The CDR3 spells CASSSRGGTGANVLTF. Here the CDR3 DNA reads TGTGCCAGCAGTTCCCGGGGGGGAACTGGGGCCAACGTCCTGACTTTC.

This chain uses TRBV5-1 with TRBJ2-1; perhaps TRBD1 as D (6 bases). Trimming shortened V by 0 bases and J by 10 bases, and 20 bases separated the two germline ends. The CDR3 has 16 residues. CDR1 and CDR2 (germline): SGHRS, YFSETQ. CDR3 DNA sequence: TGCGCCAGCAGCTTGGCTGGGGACCCGGCAACAGGGGAGCAGTTCTTC. Translating it yields CASSLAGDPATGEQFF.

The chain has TRBV25-1 and TRBJ1-1, with 8 bases lining up with TRBD1. This CDR3 has 14 amino acids. The V gene end was trimmed by 2 bases and the J gene end by 4 bases; junction bases not matched to a gene: 3. Per germline, CDR1 MGHDK and CDR2 SYGVNS. The CDR3 protein is CASSEAGGPTEAFF. DNA of the CDR3: TGTGCCAGCAGTGAAGCAGGGGGCCCCACTGAAGCTTTCTTT.

This chain links TRBV14 with TRBJ2-7; 11 bases align to TRBD1. CDR3 size: 16 residues. Germline trimming cut 1 base from V and 3 bases from J; bases unmatched to any gene: 5. CDR1 is SGHDN, CDR2 FVKESK, per germline. The DNA of the CDR3 is TGTGCCAGCAGCCAAGGACGGGGACAGGGGGACTACGAGCAGTACTTC. Protein product: CASSQGRGQGDYEQYF.

The genes are TRBV4-2 and TRBJ2-7; 7 bases map to TRBD1. Germline lookup yields CDR1 LGHNA and CDR2 YNFKEQ. The J segment lost 6 bases and the V segment lost 0 bases, leaving 5 bases of the junction unmatched. The CDR3 totals 14 residues. Here the CDR3 DNA reads TGTGCCAGCAGCCAAGAACAGGGGAAGGTCGAGCAGTACTTC. Translated, it gives CASSQEQGKVEQYF.

V and J are TRBV28 and TRBJ2-7; 7 positions agree with TRBD1. CDR3 size: 14 residues. Germline trimming cut 6 bases from V and 2 bases from J; bases unmatched to any gene: 7. Germline V CDR1 and CDR2: MDHEN, SYDVKM. CDR3: CASRTGTATYEQYF. Here the CDR3 DNA reads TGTGCCAGCAGAACCGGGACAGCCACCTACGAGCAGTACTTC.

The rearrangement joins TRBV6-6 to TRBJ1-5; the D is unclear. Trimming removed 10 bases from V and 4 bases from J, with 11 bases in between. Germline V CDR1 and CDR2: MNHNY, SVGAGI (reference sequence). The CDR3 has 12 amino acids. CDR3 residues: CAIKRFNQPQHF. CDR3 nucleotides: TGTGCCATCAAGCGCTTTAATCAGCCCCAGCATTTT.

This chain links TRBV5-1 with TRBJ1-4, with D uncertain. The CDR3 contains 14 residues. Trimming took 5 bases from V and 7 from J, leaving 15 bases between them. Looked up from germline, CDR1 is SGHRS and CDR2 is YFSETQ. CDR3 nucleotide sequence: TGCGCCAGCAGTCTGGACGGAGAGGGTGAAAAACTGTTTTTT. Amino acid sequence: CASSLDGEGEKLFF.

V gene TRBV29-1 combines with J gene TRBJ2-2; 7 bases match TRBD1. V trimming: 6 bases; J trimming: 1 base; junction bases outside the gene matches: 5. Germline V gene lookup returns CDR1 SQVTM and CDR2 ANQGSEA. The CDR3 is 14 residues long. CDR3 sequence reads: CSVRGGQNTGELFF. The CDR3 nucleotides are TGCAGCGTACGAGGGGGCCAGAACACCGGGGAGCTGTTTTTT.

This clone was picked up a small number of times. The rearrangement links TRBV2 to TRBJ1-5; 8 nucleotides line up with TRBD1. The V gene end was trimmed by 6 bases and the J gene end by 3 bases; junction bases not matched to a gene: 7. The length of the CDR3 is 15 residues. Germline V gives CDR1 SNHLY, CDR2 FYNNEI. DNA for the CDR3: TGTGCCAGCAGGGGCGGACAGGGACACAATCAGCCCCAGCATTTT. Amino acid sequence: CASRGGQGHNQPQHF.

The chain has TRBV29-1 and TRBJ1-2; 7 bases are a match to TRBD1. This CDR3 is built from 12 residues. Germline V gives CDR1 SQVTM, CDR2 ANQGSEA. With 7 bases clipped from V and 4 bases from J, the junction kept 6 bases outside the gene matches. In nucleotides, the CDR3 is TGCAGCGCCGACAGGGCATCCTATGGCTACACCTTC. It is translated as CSADRASYGYTF.

The V and J genes are TRBV19 and TRBJ1-4, with 8 bases lining up with TRBD1. The germline CDR1 and CDR2 sequences are LNHDA and SQIVND (reference sequence). The junction had 20 bases not matched to a gene; V was cut back by 6 bases and J by 8 bases. The CDR3 covers 18 residues. Written as DNA, the CDR3 is TGTGCCAGTAGACTCGATCAGGGGGCAAGCGGGTCTAGGGAAAAACTGTTTTTT. It is translated as CASRLDQGASGSREKLFF.

V gene TRBV7-2 combines with J gene TRBJ1-5, with TRBD1 matching 7 bases. V shed 1 base and J 2 bases; nucleotides not matched to a gene: 5. This CDR3 spans 16 amino acids. CDR1 and CDR2 (germline): SGHTA, FQGNSA. The CDR3 sequence: CASSLGQGVGNQPQHF. The CDR3 DNA reads TGTGCCAGCAGCTTAGGACAGGGAGTGGGCAATCAGCCCCAGCATTTT.

This chain links TRBV28 with TRBJ2-3; tentative D call: TRBD2 (5 bases). CDR1 MDHEN and CDR2 SYDVKM come from the germline V gene. V lost 5 bases and J 2 bases, leaving 14 bases between the germline ends. This CDR3 is 15 amino acids long. The CDR3 bases are TGTGCCAGCAGTCCCGCCACGGGGTCCACAGATACGCAGTATTTT. This gives the protein CASSPATGSTDTQYF.

To note about this clone: The germline gene is not matched at one end of the junction; a read error may be the cause. The chain joins TRBV29-1 to TRBJ1-3; a possible D gene is TRBD1 (5 bases). CDR1 and CDR2 from the germline V gene are SQVTM and ANQGSEA. This CDR3 is 13 amino acids long. CDR3 protein: CSADSGSGDTIYF. The CDR3 DNA reads TGCAGCGCCGACTCAGGGTCTGGAGACACCATATATTTT.

The chain joins TRBV9 to TRBJ2-5; 7 bases line up with TRBD2. CDR3 size: 15 residues. V trimming: 0 bases; J trimming: 5 bases; junction bases outside the gene matches: 7. The germline gives CDR1 SGDLS, CDR2 YYNGEE. CDR3 in DNA: TGTGCCAGCAGCGTAGATCGGGGGGAAGAGGAGACCCAGTACTTC. Residues: CASSVDRGEEETQYF.

The V call is TRBV6-1, the J call TRBJ2-7; TRBD2 matches at 7 bases. This CDR3 has 14 amino acids. Per germline, CDR1 MNHNS and CDR2 SASEGT. Trimming at V came to 3 bases and at J to 0 bases, leaving 2 bases not matched to a gene. The CDR3 nucleotides are TGTGCCAGCAGTGACAAGCGGGACTCCTACGAGCAGTACTTC. It is translated as CASSDKRDSYEQYF.

The chain employs TRBV7-8 and TRBJ2-5, with D tentatively TRBD1 (5 bases). V shed 7 bases and J shed 0 bases, with 12 bases lying between them. The germline V gene encodes CDR1 SGHVS and CDR2 FQNEAQ. CDR3 size: 14 residues. The CDR3 sequence is CASTHRQYQETQYF. CDR3 DNA sequence: TGTGCCAGCACCCACAGACAGTACCAAGAGACCCAGTACTTC.

The chain couples TRBV11-2 to TRBJ2-1, with D possibly matching TRBD2 (5 bases). CDR3 size: 15 residues. Germline loops: CDR1 SGHAT, CDR2 FQNNGV. V was clipped by 5 bases and J by 3 bases, with 14 bases between them. In DNA, the CDR3 is TGTGCCAGCAGCGAGGGCGAGCGGTACTACAATGAGCAGTTCTTC. Translating gives CASSEGERYYNEQFF.

The chain has TRBV28 and TRBJ1-1; 12 bases agree with TRBD1. The CDR3 contains 20 residues. CDR1 MDHEN and CDR2 SYDVKM come from the germline V gene. After removal of 10 bases from V and 0 bases from J, the junction contained 21 bases not matched to a gene. The CDR3 here is CATPPPGWDRGLRMNTEAFF. CDR3 sequence (DNA): TGTGCCACCCCTCCCCCGGGGTGGGACAGGGGGCTTCGGATGAACACTGAAGCTTTCTTT.

The genes are TRBV14 and TRBJ2-3, with 12 bases lining up with TRBD2. V lost 4 bases, J lost 0 bases, and 14 bases stayed unmatched. This CDR3 contains 20 residues. Germline lookup yields CDR1 SGHDN and CDR2 FVKESK. The CDR3, as DNA: TGTGCCAGCAGCCCTAGAACCGGACTAGCGGGATGGGGTAGCACAGATACGCAGTATTTT. Translation: CASSPRTGLAGWGSTDTQYF.